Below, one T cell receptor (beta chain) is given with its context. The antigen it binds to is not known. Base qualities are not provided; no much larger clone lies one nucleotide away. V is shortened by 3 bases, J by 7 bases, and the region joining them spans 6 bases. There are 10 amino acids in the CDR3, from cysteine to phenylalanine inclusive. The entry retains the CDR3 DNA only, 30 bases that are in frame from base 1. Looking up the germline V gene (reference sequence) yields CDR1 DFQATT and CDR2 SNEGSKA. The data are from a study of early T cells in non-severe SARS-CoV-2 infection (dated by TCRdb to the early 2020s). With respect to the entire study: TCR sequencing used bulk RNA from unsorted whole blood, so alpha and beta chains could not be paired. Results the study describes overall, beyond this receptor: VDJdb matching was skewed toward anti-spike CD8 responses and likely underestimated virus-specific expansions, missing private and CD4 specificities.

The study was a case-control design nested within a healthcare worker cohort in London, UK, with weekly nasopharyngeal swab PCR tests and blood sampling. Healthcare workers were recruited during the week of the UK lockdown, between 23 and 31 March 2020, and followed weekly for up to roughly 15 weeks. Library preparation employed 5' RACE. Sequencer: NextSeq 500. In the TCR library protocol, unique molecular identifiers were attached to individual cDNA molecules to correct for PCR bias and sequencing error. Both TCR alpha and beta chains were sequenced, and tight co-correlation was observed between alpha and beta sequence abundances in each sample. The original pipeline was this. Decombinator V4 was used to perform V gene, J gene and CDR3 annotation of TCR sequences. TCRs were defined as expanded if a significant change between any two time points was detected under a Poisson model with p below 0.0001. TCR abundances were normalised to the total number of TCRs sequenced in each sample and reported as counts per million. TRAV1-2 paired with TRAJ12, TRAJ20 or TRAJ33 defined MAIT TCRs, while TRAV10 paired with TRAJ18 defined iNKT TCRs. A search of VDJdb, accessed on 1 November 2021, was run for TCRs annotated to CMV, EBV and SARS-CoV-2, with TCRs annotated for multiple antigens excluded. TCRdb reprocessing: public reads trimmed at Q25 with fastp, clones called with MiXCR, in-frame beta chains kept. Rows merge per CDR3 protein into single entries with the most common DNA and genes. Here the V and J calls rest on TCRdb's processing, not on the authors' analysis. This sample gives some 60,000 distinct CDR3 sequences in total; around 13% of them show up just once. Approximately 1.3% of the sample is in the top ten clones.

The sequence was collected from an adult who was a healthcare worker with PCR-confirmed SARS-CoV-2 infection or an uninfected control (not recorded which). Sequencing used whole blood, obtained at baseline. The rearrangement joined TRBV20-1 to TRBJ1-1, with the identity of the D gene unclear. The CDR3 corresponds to CSASGYEAFF. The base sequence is TGCAGTGCTAGCGGATATGAAGCTTTCTTT.